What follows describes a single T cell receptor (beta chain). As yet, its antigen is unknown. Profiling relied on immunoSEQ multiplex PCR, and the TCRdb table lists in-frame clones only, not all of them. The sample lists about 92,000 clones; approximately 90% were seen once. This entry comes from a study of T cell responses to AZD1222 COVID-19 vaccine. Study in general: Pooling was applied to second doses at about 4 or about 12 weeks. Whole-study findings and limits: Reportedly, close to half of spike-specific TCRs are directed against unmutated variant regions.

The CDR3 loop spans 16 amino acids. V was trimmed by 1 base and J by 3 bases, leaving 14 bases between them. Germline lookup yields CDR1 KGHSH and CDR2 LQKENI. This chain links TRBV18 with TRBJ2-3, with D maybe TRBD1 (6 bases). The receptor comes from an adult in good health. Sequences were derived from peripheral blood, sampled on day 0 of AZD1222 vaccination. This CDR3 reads CASSPLPQGTTDTQYF. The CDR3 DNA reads TGTGCCAGCTCACCACTCCCACAGGGTACTACAGATACGCAGTATTTT.